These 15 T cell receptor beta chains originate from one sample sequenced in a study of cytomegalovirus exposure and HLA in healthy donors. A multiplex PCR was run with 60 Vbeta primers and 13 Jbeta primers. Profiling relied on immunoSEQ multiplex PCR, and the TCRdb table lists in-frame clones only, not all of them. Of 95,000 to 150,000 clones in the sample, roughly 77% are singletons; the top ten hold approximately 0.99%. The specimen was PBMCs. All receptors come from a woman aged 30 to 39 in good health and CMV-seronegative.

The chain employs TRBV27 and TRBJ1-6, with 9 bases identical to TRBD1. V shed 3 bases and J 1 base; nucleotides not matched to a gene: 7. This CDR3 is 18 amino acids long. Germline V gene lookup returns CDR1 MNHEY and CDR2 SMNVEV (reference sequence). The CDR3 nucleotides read TGTGCCAGCAGTTTCTACAACAGGGGGCTGTCCTATAATTCACCCCTCCACTTT. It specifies CASSFYNRGLSYNSPLHF.

The CDR3 loop is CASSSDRDFWDEQFF. The CDR3 DNA reads as TGTGCCAGCTCCTCTGACAGGGATTTTTGGGATGAGCAGTTCTTC. The chain carries TRBV18 and TRBJ2-1, with 7 bases lining up with TRBD1. After removal of 6 bases from V and 8 bases from J, the junction contained 13 bases not matched to a gene. The CDR3 sequence is 15 residues long. Germline V CDR1 and CDR2: KGHSH, LQKENI.

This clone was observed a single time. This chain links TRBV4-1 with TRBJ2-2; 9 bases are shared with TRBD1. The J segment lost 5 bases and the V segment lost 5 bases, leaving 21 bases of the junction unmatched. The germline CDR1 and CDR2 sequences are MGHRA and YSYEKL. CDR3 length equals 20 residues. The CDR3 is CASSAAPGTGLAELTGELFF. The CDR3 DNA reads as TGCGCCAGCAGCGCAGCCCCCGGGACAGGGCTAGCGGAACTAACCGGGGAGCTGTTTTTT.

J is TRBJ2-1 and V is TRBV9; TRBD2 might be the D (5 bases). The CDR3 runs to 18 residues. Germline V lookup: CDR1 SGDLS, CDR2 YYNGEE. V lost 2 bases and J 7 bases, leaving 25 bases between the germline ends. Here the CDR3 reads CASSVQAISAMGKNEQFF. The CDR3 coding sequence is TGTGCCAGCAGCGTCCAGGCCATTAGCGCCATGGGGAAAAATGAGCAGTTCTTC.

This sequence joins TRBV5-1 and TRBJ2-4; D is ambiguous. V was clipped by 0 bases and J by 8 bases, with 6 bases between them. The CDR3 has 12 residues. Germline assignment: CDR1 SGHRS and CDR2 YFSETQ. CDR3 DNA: TGCGCCAGCAGCTTGGCCACGGACATTCAGTACTTC. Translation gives CASSLATDIQYF.

This CDR3 is CASSRTGAEIHEQYF. Written as DNA, the CDR3 is TGTGCCAGCAGCCGGACAGGGGCGGAGATCCACGAGCAGTACTTC. The rearrangement links TRBV28 to TRBJ2-7; 9 nucleotides align to TRBD1. Germline V gene data show CDR1 as MDHEN and CDR2 as SYDVKM. V was clipped by 6 bases and J by 5 bases; unmatched bases: 11. This CDR3 has 15 amino acids.

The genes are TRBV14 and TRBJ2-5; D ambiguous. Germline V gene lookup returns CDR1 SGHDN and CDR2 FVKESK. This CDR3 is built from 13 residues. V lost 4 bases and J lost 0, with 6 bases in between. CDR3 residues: CASSRRNQETQYF. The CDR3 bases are TGTGCCAGCAGCCGGCGGAACCAAGAGACCCAGTACTTC.

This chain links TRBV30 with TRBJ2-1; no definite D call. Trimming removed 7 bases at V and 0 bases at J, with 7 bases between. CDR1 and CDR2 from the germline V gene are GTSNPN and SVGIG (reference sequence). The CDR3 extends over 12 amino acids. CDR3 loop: CASGRSYNEQFF. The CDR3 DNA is TGTGCCTCAGGCCGCTCCTACAATGAGCAGTTCTTC. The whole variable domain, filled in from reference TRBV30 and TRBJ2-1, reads SQTIHQWPATLVQPVGSPLSLECTVEGTSNPNLYWYRQAAGRGLQLLFYSVGIGQISSEVPQNLSASRPQDRQFILSSKKLLLSDSGFYLCASGRSYNEQFFGPGTRLTVL.

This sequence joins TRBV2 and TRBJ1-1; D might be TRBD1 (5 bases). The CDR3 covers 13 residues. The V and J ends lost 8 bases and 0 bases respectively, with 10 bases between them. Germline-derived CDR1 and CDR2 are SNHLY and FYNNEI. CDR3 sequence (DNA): TGTGCCAGCGAGACAGTTATGAACACTGAAGCTTTCTTT. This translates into CASETVMNTEAFF.

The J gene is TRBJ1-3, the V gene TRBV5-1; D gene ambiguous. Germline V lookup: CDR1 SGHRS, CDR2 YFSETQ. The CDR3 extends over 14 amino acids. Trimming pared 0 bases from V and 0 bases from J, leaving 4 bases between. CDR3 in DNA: TGCGCCAGCAGCTTGGGGAGCTCTGGAAACACCATATATTTT. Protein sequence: CASSLGSSGNTIYF.

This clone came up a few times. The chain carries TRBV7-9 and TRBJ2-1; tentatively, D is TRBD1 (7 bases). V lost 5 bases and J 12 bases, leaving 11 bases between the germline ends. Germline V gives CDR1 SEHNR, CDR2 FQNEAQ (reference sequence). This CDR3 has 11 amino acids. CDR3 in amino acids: CASSAGQPQFF. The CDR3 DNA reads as TGTGCCAGCAGCGCGGGACAGCCGCAGTTCTTC.

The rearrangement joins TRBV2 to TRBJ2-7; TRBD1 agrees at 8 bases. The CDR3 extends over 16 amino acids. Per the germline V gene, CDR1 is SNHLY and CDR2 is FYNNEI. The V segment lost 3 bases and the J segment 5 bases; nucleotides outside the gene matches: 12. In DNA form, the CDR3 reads TGTGCCAGCAGTGAGGATCCGGGACAGGCCCCCAACGAGCAGTACTTC. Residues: CASSEDPGQAPNEQYF.

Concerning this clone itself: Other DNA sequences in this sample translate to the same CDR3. The CDR3 is CASSFSSNQPQHF. The CDR3 nucleotides are TGTGCCAGCAGTTTTAGCAGCAATCAGCCCCAGCATTTT. The chain carries TRBV28 and TRBJ1-5; D gene unclear. Germline-derived CDR1 and CDR2 are MDHEN and SYDVKM. V was shortened by 3 bases and J by 1 base, with 4 bases between the two germline ends. The CDR3 length is 13 residues. Drawing the rest from reference TRBV28 and TRBJ1-5, the complete variable domain is DVKVTQSSRYLVKRTGEKVFLECVQDMDHENMFWYRQDPGLGLRLIYFSYDVKMKEKGDIPEGYSVSREKKERFSLILESASTNQTSMYLCASSFSSNQPQHFGDGTRLSIL.

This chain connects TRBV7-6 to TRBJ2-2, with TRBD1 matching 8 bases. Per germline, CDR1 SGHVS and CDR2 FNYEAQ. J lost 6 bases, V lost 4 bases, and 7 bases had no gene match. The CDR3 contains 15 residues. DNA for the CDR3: TGTGCCAGCAGCTATGCAGGGGGCTTAGCCGGGGAGCTGTTTTTT. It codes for CASSYAGGLAGELFF.

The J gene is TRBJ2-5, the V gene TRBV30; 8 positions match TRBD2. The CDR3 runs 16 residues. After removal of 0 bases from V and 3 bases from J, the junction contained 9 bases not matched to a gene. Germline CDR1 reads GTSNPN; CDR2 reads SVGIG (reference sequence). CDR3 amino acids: CAWSVSGRGAEETQYF. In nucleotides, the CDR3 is TGTGCCTGGAGTGTCTCAGGGCGGGGGGCCGAAGAGACCCAGTACTTC.